These 27 T cell receptor beta chains were all obtained from the same sample, sequenced in a study of circulating tumor DNA in untreated peripheral T-cell lymphoma (dated by TCRdb to the early 2020s). Receptor amplification or capture employed the immunoSEQ multiplex PCR assay. The immuneACCESS repertoire file appears here via TCRdb, limited to in-frame rearrangements. These files lack a portion of the clones; in checked studies, under half of the deficit traces to unresolved V genes, and the cause of the others is not known. The sample contains thousands of clones, roughly 69% of them found a single time. 17% of the sample is in the top ten clones. Sequenced material: tumor tissue. The receptors originated from a human donor with peripheral T-cell lymphoma.

The chain links TRBV14 to TRBJ2-3; the D gene is possibly TRBD1 (6 bases). V lost 2 bases, J lost 5 bases, and 11 bases lay in between. The CDR3 contains 14 residues. Per germline, CDR1 SGHDN and CDR2 FVKESK. The CDR3 DNA follows: TGTGCCAGCAGCCAAACAAGGGGGATAGATACGCAGTATTTT. It encodes CASSQTRGIDTQYF. The entire variable domain, with the rest obtained from reference TRBV14 and TRBJ2-3, is as follows: EAGVTQFPSHSVIEKGQTVTLRCDPISGHDNLYWYRRVMGKEIKFLLHFVKESKQDESGMPNNRFLAERTGGTYSTLKVQPAELEDSGVYFCASSQTRGIDTQYFGPGTRLTVL.

This clone occurred a few times. CDR3 protein: CASSLTGGGQPQHF. The CDR3 DNA follows: TGTGCCAGTAGTTTGACAGGGGGAGGTCAGCCCCAGCATTTT. The chain joins TRBV19 to TRBJ1-5; 9 bases are shared with TRBD1. This CDR3 spans 14 amino acids. Germline CDR1 reads LNHDA; CDR2 reads SQIVND (reference sequence). Unmatched junction bases numbered 5, after V lost 5 bases and J lost 6 bases.

V is TRBV19 and J is TRBJ1-1; D remains unclear. Trimming cost V 1 base and J 6 bases, with 15 bases left between them. This CDR3 is built from 15 residues. CDR1 and CDR2 from the germline V gene are LNHDA and SQIVND (reference sequence). The CDR3 DNA sequence: TGTGCCAGTAGTATAGGTGGGTGGAGGGAAGCTGAAGCTTTCTTT. Its translation is CASSIGGWREAEAFF.

This rearrangement joins TRBV18 to TRBJ2-1; 9 positions agree with TRBD2. Trimming at V came to 5 bases and at J to 7 bases, leaving 6 bases not matched to a gene. The CDR3 contains 14 residues. In germline, CDR1 is KGHSH, CDR2 LQKENI. CDR3 bases: TGTGCCAGCTCATCGGGACTAGCCGGGAATGAGCAGTTCTTC. This gives the protein CASSSGLAGNEQFF.

This chain joins TRBV11-3 and TRBJ2-1; TRBD2 might be the D (6 bases). With 3 bases removed from V and 0 bases from J, the gap between germline ends came to 12 bases. This CDR3 comprises 16 residues. Germline lookup yields CDR1 SGHNT and CDR2 YENEEA. The CDR3 DNA reads TGTGCCAGCAGCTTTCTATCCGGGAGCTCCTACAATGAGCAGTTCTTC. It specifies CASSFLSGSSYNEQFF. The whole variable domain, filled in from reference TRBV11-3 and TRBJ2-1, reads EAGVVQSPRYKIIEKKQPVAFWCNPISGHNTLYWYLQNLGQGPELLIRYENEEAVDDSQLPKDRFSAERLKGVDSTLKIQPAELGDSAVYLCASSFLSGSSYNEQFFGPGTRLTVL.

The chain couples TRBV2 to TRBJ2-1, with 7 bases identical to TRBD2. The V gene end was trimmed by 2 bases and the J gene end by 15 bases; junction bases not matched to a gene: 7. Germline V gene data show CDR1 as SNHLY and CDR2 as FYNNEI. The CDR3 totals 12 residues. CDR3 sequence reads: CASSETAGHRFF. Written as DNA, the CDR3 is TGTGCCAGCAGTGAAACAGCGGGGCACCGGTTCTTC.

The gene calls are TRBV5-1 and TRBJ1-3; tentative D call: TRBD1 (6 bases). The CDR3 sequence is 14 residues long. V shed 0 bases and J shed 2 bases, with 6 bases lying between them. The V gene's germline CDR1 is SGHRS and CDR2 YFSETQ. DNA of the CDR3: TGCGCCAGCAGCTTGGACAGGGCTGGAAACACCATATATTTT. Its protein is CASSLDRAGNTIYF.

The V gene is TRBV19, the J gene TRBJ1-1; unclear D gene. With 6 bases removed from V and 0 bases from J, the gap between germline ends came to 8 bases. Germline V gives CDR1 LNHDA, CDR2 SQIVND (reference sequence). This CDR3 has 13 residues. This CDR3 is CASRDPMNTEAFF. The CDR3 coding sequence is TGTGCCAGTAGGGACCCAATGAACACTGAAGCTTTCTTT.

This clone was seen a handful of times. The V and J genes are TRBV6-8 and TRBJ1-2; D may be TRBD1 (5 bases). Germline assignment: CDR1 MNHGY and CDR2 SAAAGT. The length of the CDR3 is 14 residues. The V end lost 0 bases, the J end lost 8 bases, and 13 bases lay between the germline ends. For the CDR3, the DNA is TGTGCCAGCAGTTACTCGTGGCAGGGTCGCGGCTACACCTTC. Protein sequence: CASSYSWQGRGYTF.

V is TRBV19 and J is TRBJ2-5; the D gene could be TRBD1 or TRBD2 (5 bases each). There are 15 residues in the CDR3. The V end lost 4 bases, the J end lost 2 bases, and 14 bases lay between the germline ends. Germline V lookup: CDR1 LNHDA, CDR2 SQIVND (reference sequence). CDR3 DNA: TGTGCCAGTAGTAGGCAGGGAGTAGGGCAAGAGACCCAGTACTTC. Protein: CASSRQGVGQETQYF.

The chain is built from TRBV7-1 and TRBJ1-2; perhaps TRBD1 as D (5 bases). TRBV7-1 is noted as an ORF with a role that remains uncertain. This CDR3 has 13 amino acids. Trimming shortened V by 7 bases and J by 5 bases, and 14 bases separated the two germline ends. The CDR3 sequence: CASTILGLYGYTF. CDR3 DNA: TGTGCCAGCACCATTTTGGGACTTTATGGCTACACCTTC.

The gene calls are TRBV5-1 and TRBJ2-1; 9 bases map to TRBD2. The CDR3 consists of 15 residues. V was clipped by 7 bases and J by 5 bases; unmatched bases: 10. The germline V gene encodes CDR1 SGHRS and CDR2 YFSETQ. The DNA of the CDR3 is TGCGCCAGCCGAAGCGGGGGGAACATAAACAATGAGCAGTTCTTC. Protein: CASRSGGNINNEQFF.

J is TRBJ1-2 and V is TRBV6-8, with 7 bases aligning to TRBD1. The CDR3 loop spans 13 amino acids. J gave up 4 bases and V 6 bases, and 5 bases lay outside the gene matches. CDR1 MNHGY and CDR2 SAAAGT come from the germline V gene. CDR3 nucleotide sequence: TGTGCCAGCAGCCGTACAGGGGCCTATGGCTACACCTTC. Its protein is CASSRTGAYGYTF.

The chain carries TRBV11-3 and TRBJ1-2, with D perhaps matching TRBD1 (5 bases). There are 15 residues in the CDR3. From germline, CDR1 is SGHNT and CDR2 YENEEA. Trimming pared 1 base from V and 5 bases from J, leaving 14 bases between. The CDR3 DNA is TGTGCCAGCAGCTTAGTGGAGGGGTGGGATTATGGCTACACCTTC. It codes for CASSLVEGWDYGYTF.

This chain joins TRBV19 and TRBJ1-1; D not certain. The CDR3 covers 13 residues. The germline CDR1 and CDR2 sequences are LNHDA and SQIVND (reference sequence). Trimming cost V 7 bases and J 3 bases, with 12 bases left between them. CDR3 sequence (DNA): TGTGCCAGTACAGGCTCGAGGTACACTGAAGCTTTCTTT. This gives the protein CASTGSRYTEAFF.

V gene TRBV11-3 combines with J gene TRBJ1-1; D may be TRBD1 (5 bases). V was cut by 2 bases and J by 2 bases, with 15 bases left in between. The CDR3 runs to 16 residues. Germline values: CDR1 SGHNT, CDR2 YENEEA. The CDR3, as DNA: TGTGCCAGCAGCTTAAAAGTGTGGCAGGGAAACACTGAAGCTTTCTTT. This gives the protein CASSLKVWQGNTEAFF. Drawing the rest from reference TRBV11-3 and TRBJ1-1, the complete variable domain is EAGVVQSPRYKIIEKKQPVAFWCNPISGHNTLYWYLQNLGQGPELLIRYENEEAVDDSQLPKDRFSAERLKGVDSTLKIQPAELGDSAVYLCASSLKVWQGNTEAFFGQGTRLTVV.

The chain recombines TRBV6-8 with TRBJ2-7, with a tentative D call TRBD2 (5 bases). Germline CDR1 is MNHGY and CDR2 is SAAAGT. V was cut by 7 bases and J by 3 bases, with 22 bases left in between. This CDR3 spans 16 amino acids. CDR3 sequence (DNA): TGTGCCAGCACCCTAACCCGGGGAAGCAGCCTCTACGAGCAGTACTTC. Protein: CASTLTRGSSLYEQYF.

Only a few counts were recorded for this clone. The gene calls are TRBV19 and TRBJ1-1; D unresolved. CDR1 LNHDA and CDR2 SQIVND come from the germline V gene (reference sequence). The V and J ends lost 3 bases and 3 bases respectively, with 8 bases between them. The CDR3 totals 13 residues. DNA for the CDR3: TGTGCCAGTAGTATTCGGTCTGACACTGAAGCTTTCTTT. Amino acids: CASSIRSDTEAFF.

The V gene is TRBV11-3, the J gene TRBJ2-5; D gene uncertain. Per germline, CDR1 SGHNT and CDR2 YENEEA. With 1 base removed from V and 4 bases from J, the gap between germline ends came to 10 bases. The CDR3 is 14 residues long. The CDR3 region is CASSLGSSGETQYF. The CDR3 DNA reads as TGTGCCAGCAGCTTAGGGAGTTCTGGAGAGACCCAGTACTTC.

The genes are TRBV29-1 and TRBJ1-2; possibly TRBD1 for D (6 bases). Germline V gene data show CDR1 as SQVTM and CDR2 as ANQGSEA. CDR3 length: 14 residues. V lost 6 bases and J 0 bases, leaving 14 bases between the germline ends. The CDR3 coding sequence is TGCAGCGTCGCTGAGACAGGCCCTAACTATGGCTACACCTTC. It yields the protein CSVAETGPNYGYTF.

This clone was recorded once. The chain is built from TRBV19 and TRBJ2-4; 9 bases line up with TRBD1. The length of the CDR3 is 16 residues. Germline V lookup: CDR1 LNHDA, CDR2 SQIVND (reference sequence). J lost 0 bases, V lost 5 bases, and 5 bases had no gene match. The CDR3: CASSGWTGVAKNIQYF. The DNA for the CDR3 is TGTGCCAGTAGTGGGTGGACAGGGGTAGCCAAAAACATTCAGTACTTC.

This clone appeared once. Germline is not matched at one junction end, which may reflect a read error. The chain employs TRBV5-1 and TRBJ2-5, with no clear D. Germline loops: CDR1 SGHRS, CDR2 YFSETQ. The CDR3 extends over 16 amino acids. CDR3 nucleotides: TGCGTCAGCAGCTTGGCCCTAACGAATTTCCAAGAGACCCAGTACTTC. Encoded protein: CVSSLALTNFQETQYF.

The rearrangement uses TRBV30 and TRBJ2-1; 10 positions agree with TRBD2. V dropped 4 bases and J dropped 6; count of bases not matched to a gene: 0. This CDR3 spans 12 amino acids. The V gene's germline CDR1 is GTSNPN and CDR2 SVGIG (reference sequence). CDR3 amino acids: CAWTSGSNEQFF. The CDR3 DNA is TGTGCCTGGACTAGCGGGAGCAATGAGCAGTTCTTC. Full variable domain (outside the CDR3, taken from reference TRBV30 and TRBJ2-1): SQTIHQWPATLVQPVGSPLSLECTVEGTSNPNLYWYRQAAGRGLQLLFYSVGIGQISSEVPQNLSASRPQDRQFILSSKKLLLSDSGFYLCAWTSGSNEQFFGPGTRLTVL.

There are a few counts of this clone. The chain joins TRBV29-1 to TRBJ1-1; possibly TRBD1 for D (5 bases). V shed 4 bases and J shed 0 bases, with 9 bases lying between them. In germline, CDR1 is SQVTM, CDR2 ANQGSEA. This CDR3 has 13 amino acids. The CDR3 loop reads CSVAREVNTEAFF. The CDR3 DNA follows: TGCAGCGTTGCCAGGGAAGTGAACACTGAAGCTTTCTTT.

Only one count was recorded for this clone. V and J are TRBV6-8 and TRBJ1-5; 8 nucleotides agree with TRBD1. From germline, CDR1 is MNHGY and CDR2 SAAAGT. V shed 5 bases and J 5 bases; nucleotides not matched to a gene: 8. This CDR3 contains 15 residues. This chain's CDR3 is CASSPGTGGDQPQHF. In DNA, the CDR3 is TGTGCCAGCAGTCCCGGGACAGGAGGGGATCAGCCCCAGCATTTT.

The genes are TRBV30 and TRBJ1-1; no clear D. The V end lost 4 bases, the J end lost 1 base, and 10 bases lay between the germline ends. CDR3 size: 13 residues. CDR1 and CDR2 from the germline V gene are GTSNPN and SVGIG (reference sequence). The CDR3 region has the DNA TGTGCCTGGACCGTTACCCCGAACACTGAAGCTTTCTTT. Its translation: CAWTVTPNTEAFF.

The chain has TRBV19 and TRBJ1-4; no reliable D call. Germline CDR1 and CDR2: LNHDA and SQIVND (reference sequence). This CDR3 comprises 13 residues. V was clipped by 3 bases and J by 4 bases, with 6 bases between them. CDR3 loop: CASSMTYNEKLFF. The CDR3 DNA reads as TGTGCCAGTAGTATGACCTATAATGAAAAACTGTTTTTT.